This record concerns one T cell receptor (beta chain) sequence. What it binds is not known. The data are from a study of cytomegalovirus exposure and HLA in healthy donors. For the study at large: Genotyping of 398 donors showed that 65% to 90% belonged to the Caucasian-associated ancestry cluster.

Donors had nominal health at sampling but likely had unrecorded immune exposures. This CDR3 comprises 15 residues. From germline, CDR1 is SGHVS and CDR2 FQNEAQ. V dropped 5 bases and J dropped 4; count of bases not matched to a gene: 3. The PCR contained 60 Vbeta and 13 Jbeta primers. Sequenced by immunoSEQ multiplex PCR; TCRdb stores in-frame clones only, minus some. This sample has about 160,000 clones, with 60% to 80% found just once. Overall study results and limits: A later analysis revealed that TCR association rates differed between HLA loci, peaking at DRB1 and bottoming out at HLA-C. Earlier findings revealed that most TCR beta V segments proved productive either about 90% or about 30% of the time.

The chain recombines TRBV7-8 with TRBJ2-3; 13 nucleotides align to TRBD2. This receptor was taken from a man between 18 and 35 years old in good health and CMV-seropositive. Sequencing was performed on PBMCs. CDR3 loop: CASSPGTSGADTQYF. For the CDR3, the DNA is TGTGCCAGCAGCCCAGGGACTAGCGGGGCAGATACGCAGTATTTT. The full variable domain, in which reference TRBV7-8 and TRBJ2-3 provide the parts outside the CDR3, is GAGVSQSPRYKVAKRGQDVALRCDPISGHVSLFWYQQALGQGPEFLTYFQNEAQLDKSGLPSDRFFAERPEGSVSTLKIQRTQQEDSAVYLCASSPGTSGADTQYFGPGTRLTVL.